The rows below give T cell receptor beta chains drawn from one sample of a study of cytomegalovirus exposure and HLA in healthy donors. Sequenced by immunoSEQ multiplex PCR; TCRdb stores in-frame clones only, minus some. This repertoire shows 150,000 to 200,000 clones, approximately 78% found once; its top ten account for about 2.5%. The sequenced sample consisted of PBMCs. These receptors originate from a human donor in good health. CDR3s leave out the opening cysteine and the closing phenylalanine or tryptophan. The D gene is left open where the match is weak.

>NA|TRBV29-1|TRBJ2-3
SVQSQGPTDTQY
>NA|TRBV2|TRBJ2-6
ASSEAVGGGARDGANVLT
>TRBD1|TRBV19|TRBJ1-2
ASSRTGQSGYT
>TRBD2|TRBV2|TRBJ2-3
ASSVAGGPRSTDTQY
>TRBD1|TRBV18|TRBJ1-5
ASSPPGTGDQPQH
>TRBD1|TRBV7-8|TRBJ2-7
ASSRQGGWYEQY
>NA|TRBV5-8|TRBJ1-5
ASSLAWGRGYNQPQH
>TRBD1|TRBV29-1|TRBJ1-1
SVKDRGRGARNTEAF
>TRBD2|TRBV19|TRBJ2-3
ASSIAGGGTDTQY
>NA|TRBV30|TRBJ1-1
ACGQFEAF
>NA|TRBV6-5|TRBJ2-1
ASSQSGPTYNEQF
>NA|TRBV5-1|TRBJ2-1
ASSLAQSSYNEQF
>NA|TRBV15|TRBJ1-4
ATSRGGRGSNEKLF
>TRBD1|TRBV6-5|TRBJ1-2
ASSSGTVQTGYT
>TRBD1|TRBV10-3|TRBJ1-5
AMGGQGEQPQH
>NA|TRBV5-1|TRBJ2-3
ASSTDQGSDTQY
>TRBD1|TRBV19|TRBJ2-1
ASSIGDRALNEQF
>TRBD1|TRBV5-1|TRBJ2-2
ASTGGTSFGELF
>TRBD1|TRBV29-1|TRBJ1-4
SVGQGGEKLF
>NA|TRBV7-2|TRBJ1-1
ASSLASTGEAF
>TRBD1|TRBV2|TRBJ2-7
ASRGQVNSYEQY
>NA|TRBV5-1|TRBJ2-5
ASSLDAGETQY
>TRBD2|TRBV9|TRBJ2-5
ASSVTSGGAGETQY
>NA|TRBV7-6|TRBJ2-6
ASSLRVRESGANVLT
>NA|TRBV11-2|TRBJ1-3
ATREGFTGNTIY
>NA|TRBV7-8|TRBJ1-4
ASSLRGRGNEKLF
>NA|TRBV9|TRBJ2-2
ASSVEQGLGTGELF
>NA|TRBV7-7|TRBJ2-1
ASSPDGGAGNEQF
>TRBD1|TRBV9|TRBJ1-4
ASSGQGVTNEKLF
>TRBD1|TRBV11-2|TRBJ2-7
ASSLNARQGPRQY
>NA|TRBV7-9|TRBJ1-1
ASSLAAGLNTEAF
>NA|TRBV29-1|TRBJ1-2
SVDPDSSYGYT
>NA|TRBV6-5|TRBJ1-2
ASSRRGGGYT
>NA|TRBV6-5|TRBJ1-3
ASKSPGVNTIY
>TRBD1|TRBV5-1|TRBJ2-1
ASSSGQPGNEQF
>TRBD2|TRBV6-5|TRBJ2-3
ASSFGLAGADTQY
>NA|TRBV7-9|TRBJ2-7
ASSLTGGVLEQY
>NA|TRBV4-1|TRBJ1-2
ASSQVGGRRLMGYT
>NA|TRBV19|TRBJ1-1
ASSSTGYTEAF
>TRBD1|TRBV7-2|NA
ASSLTGQGPYEQY
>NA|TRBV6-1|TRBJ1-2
ASSLEYGYT
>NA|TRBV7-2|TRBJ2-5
ASSLEEGRETQY
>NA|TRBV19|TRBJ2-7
ASSARMNFYEQY
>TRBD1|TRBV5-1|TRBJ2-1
ASGQGQTYNEQF
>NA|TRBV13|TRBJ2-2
ASSTETPGELF
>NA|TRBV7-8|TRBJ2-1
ASSLDSGGYNEQF
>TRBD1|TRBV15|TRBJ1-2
ATSRPGTGSGYT
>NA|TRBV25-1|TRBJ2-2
ASSEGGGPNTGELF
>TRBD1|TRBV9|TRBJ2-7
ASSPRTGLYYEQY
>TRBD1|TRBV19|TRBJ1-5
ASTTGAYQPQH
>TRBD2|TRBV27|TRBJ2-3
ASSSGRRGGDTQY
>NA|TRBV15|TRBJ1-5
ATSRGLNQPQH
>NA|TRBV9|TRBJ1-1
ASSVVRGTEAF
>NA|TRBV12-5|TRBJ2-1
ASGPRYPLNNEQF
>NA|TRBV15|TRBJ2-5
ATSSAKTGSETQY
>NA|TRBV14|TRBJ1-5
ATNGADNQPQH
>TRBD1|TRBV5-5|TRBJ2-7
ASRASGQGIYEQY
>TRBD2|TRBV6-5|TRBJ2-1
ASSLAASSYNEQF
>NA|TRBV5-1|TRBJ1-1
ASSAGQMNTEAF